This T cell receptor (beta chain) was retrieved from a study of regulatory T cells in long-lasting Graves disease. Construction of the TCR beta libraries employed iRepertoire HTBI primers in conjunction with Arm-PCR of CDR3 regions. TCRdb used MiXCR to reprocess the multiplex PCR reads, holding one entry per CDR3 protein. The sample holds about 620,000 distinct CDR3 sequences, less than 20% seen once. Study-level findings and limits: For persistent Graves' patients, TCR diversity was lower than for newly diagnosed ones.

Germline assignment: CDR1 SNHLY and CDR2 FYNNEI. With V trimmed by 6 bases and J by 7 bases, 9 bases remained unmatched. CDR3 length equals 15 residues. The time point is: newly diagnosed GD, antithyroid drugs for less than 3 months. The authors made the TCR library using RNA they extracted from PBMCs. This clonotype was recorded many times. Antigen specificity is unknown. This same sample was also part of a study on T cells in Graves' hyperthyroidism and ophthalmopathy. Per that study: Across 18 months, stable Graves' hyperthyroidism was marked by no progression to ophthalmopathy. Not enrolled were patients with uncontrolled infection, other autoimmune disease, pregnancy or lactation.

The V and J genes are TRBV2 and TRBJ2-1, with 10 bases that match TRBD1. Material: peripheral blood mononuclear cells (PBMCs), obtained at new diagnosis, from a patient treated with antithyroid drugs. The TCR originated in a woman aged 25 to 39 with Graves disease. The CDR3 loop is CASSPGTGARNEQFF. The DNA for the CDR3 is TGTGCCAGCAGCCCCGGGACAGGGGCGAGGAATGAGCAGTTCTTC.